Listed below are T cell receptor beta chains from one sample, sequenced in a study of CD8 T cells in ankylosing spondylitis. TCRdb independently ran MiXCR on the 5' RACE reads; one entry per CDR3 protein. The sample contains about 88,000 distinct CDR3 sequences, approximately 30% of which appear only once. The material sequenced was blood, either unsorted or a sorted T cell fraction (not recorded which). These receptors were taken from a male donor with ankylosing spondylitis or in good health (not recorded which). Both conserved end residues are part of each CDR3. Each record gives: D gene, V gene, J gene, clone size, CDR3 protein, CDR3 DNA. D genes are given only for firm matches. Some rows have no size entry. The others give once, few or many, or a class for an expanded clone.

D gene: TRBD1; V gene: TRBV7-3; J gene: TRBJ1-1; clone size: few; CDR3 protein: CASSSGQGTEAFF; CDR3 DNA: TGTGCCAGCAGCTCGGGACAGGGGACTGAAGCTTTCTTT
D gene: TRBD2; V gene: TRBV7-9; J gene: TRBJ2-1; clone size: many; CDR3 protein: CASSFTSGGASEQFF; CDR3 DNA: TGTGCCAGCAGCTTCACTAGCGGGGGGGCTAGTGAGCAGTTCTTC
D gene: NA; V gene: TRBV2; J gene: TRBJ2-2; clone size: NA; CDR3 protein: CASSSEQTVSRELFF; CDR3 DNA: TGTGCCAGCAGTTCGGAACAGACAGTCAGTAGGGAGCTGTTTTTT
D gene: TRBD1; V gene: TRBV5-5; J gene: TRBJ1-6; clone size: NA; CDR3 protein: CASSLGTGASPLHF; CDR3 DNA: TGTGCCAGCAGCCTTGGCACAGGGGCCTCACCCCTCCACTTT
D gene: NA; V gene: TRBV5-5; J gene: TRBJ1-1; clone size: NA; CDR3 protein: CASSFTGWGNTEAFF; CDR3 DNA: TGTGCCAGCAGCTTCACGGGTTGGGGGAACACTGAAGCTTTCTTT
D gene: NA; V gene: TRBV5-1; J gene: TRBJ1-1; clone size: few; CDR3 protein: CASSLSGGRGTEAFF; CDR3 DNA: TGCGCCAGCAGCTTGTCCGGCGGCAGGGGCACTGAAGCTTTCTTT
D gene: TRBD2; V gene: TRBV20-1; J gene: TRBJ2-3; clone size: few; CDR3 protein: CSALGTSGEDTQYF; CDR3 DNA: TGCAGTGCCTTGGGGACTAGCGGGGAGGATACGCAGTATTTT
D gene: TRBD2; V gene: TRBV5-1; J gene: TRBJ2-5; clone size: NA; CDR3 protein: CASSSLAGAETQYF; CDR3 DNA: TGCGCCAGCAGCTCGCTAGCGGGGGCCGAGACCCAGTACTTC
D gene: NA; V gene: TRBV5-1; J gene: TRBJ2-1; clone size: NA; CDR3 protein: CASSLDGPGDEQFF; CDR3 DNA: TGCGCCAGCAGCTTGGACGGGCCAGGGGATGAGCAGTTCTTC
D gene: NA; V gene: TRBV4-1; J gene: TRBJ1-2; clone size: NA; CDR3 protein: CASSQGLLNYGYTF; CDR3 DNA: TGCGCCAGCAGCCAAGGCCTACTTAACTATGGCTACACCTTC
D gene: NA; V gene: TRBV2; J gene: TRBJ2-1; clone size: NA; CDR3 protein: CASSKGQTRGLFF; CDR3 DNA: TGTGCCAGCAGTAAGGGACAGACTAGGGGTCTGTTCTTC
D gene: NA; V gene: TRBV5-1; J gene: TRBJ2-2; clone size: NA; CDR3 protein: CASSFQVGGELFF; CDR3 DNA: TGCGCCAGCAGCTTTCAGGTTGGCGGGGAGCTGTTTTTT
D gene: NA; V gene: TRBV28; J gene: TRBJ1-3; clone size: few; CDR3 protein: CASSWGNGNTIYF; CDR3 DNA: TGTGCCAGCAGTTGGGGGAATGGAAACACCATATATTTT
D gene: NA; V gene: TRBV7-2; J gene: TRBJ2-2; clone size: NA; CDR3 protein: CASSSSWRAQNTGELFF; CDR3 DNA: TGTGCCAGCAGCTCGTCGTGGAGGGCACAAAACACCGGGGAGCTGTTTTTT
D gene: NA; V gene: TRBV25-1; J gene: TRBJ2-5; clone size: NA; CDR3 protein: CASSESGREKETQYF; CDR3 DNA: TGTGCCAGCAGTGAATCCGGCAGGGAAAAAGAGACCCAGTACTTC
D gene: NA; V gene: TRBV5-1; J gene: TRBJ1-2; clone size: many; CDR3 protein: CASSLSGRGYGYTF; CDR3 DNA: TGCGCCAGCAGCTTGAGTGGCAGGGGCTATGGCTACACCTTC
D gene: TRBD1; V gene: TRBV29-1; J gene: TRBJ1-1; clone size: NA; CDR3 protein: CSAGTGNTEAFF; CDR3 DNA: TGCAGCGCAGGGACAGGGAACACTGAAGCTTTCTTT
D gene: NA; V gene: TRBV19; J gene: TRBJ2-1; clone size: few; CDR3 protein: CASSMSRGDPYNEQFF; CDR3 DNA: TGTGCCAGTAGTATGTCCAGGGGCGATCCCTACAATGAGCAGTTCTTC
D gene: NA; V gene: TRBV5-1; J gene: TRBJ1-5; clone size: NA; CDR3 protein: CASSEYGDVDQPQHF; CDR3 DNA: TGCGCCAGCTCAGAATATGGGGATGTCGATCAGCCCCAGCATTTT
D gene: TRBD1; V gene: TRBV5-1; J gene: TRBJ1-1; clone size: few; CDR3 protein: CASSSTGQGRDTEAFF; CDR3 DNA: TGCGCCAGCAGCTCCACCGGACAGGGGAGGGACACTGAAGCTTTCTTT
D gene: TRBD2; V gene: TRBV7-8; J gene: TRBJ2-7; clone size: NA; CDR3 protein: CASTPEREASYEQYF; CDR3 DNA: TGTGCCAGCACCCCTGAGCGGGAGGCCTCCTACGAGCAGTACTTC
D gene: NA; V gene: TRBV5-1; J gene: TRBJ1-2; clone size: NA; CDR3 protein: CASSLQGMDFGYTF; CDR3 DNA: TGCGCCAGCAGCTTGCAGGGTATGGACTTTGGCTACACCTTC
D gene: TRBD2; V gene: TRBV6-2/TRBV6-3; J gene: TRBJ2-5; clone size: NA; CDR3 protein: CASTQRRLAGVLETQYF; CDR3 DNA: TGTGCCAGCACCCAGAGAAGGCTAGCGGGAGTCCTAGAGACCCAGTACTTC
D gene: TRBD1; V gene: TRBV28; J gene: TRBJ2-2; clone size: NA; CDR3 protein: CASSYYRGTGELFF; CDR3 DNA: TGTGCCAGCAGTTACTACAGGGGAACCGGGGAGCTGTTTTTT
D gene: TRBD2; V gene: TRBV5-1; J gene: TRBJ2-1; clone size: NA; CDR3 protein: CASSLFLAGADNEQFF; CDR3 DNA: TGCGCCAGCAGCTTGTTTTTAGCGGGGGCAGACAATGAGCAGTTCTTC
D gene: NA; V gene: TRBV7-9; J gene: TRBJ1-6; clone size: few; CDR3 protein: CASSLVPSPLHF; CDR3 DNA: TGTGCCAGCAGCTTGGTCCCCTCACCCCTCCACTTT
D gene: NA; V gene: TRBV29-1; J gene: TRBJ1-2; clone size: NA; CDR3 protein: CSVPGRGGYTF; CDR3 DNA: TGCAGCGTGCCCGGGAGAGGTGGCTACACCTTC
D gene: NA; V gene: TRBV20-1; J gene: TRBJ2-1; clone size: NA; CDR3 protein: CSAGEQLTNEQFF; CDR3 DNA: TGCAGTGCTGGGGAACAGCTGACCAATGAGCAGTTCTTC
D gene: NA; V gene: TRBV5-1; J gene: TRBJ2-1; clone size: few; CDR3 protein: CASRVFGQDSSYNEQFF; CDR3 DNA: TGCGCCAGCCGCGTTTTCGGGCAGGATAGCTCCTACAATGAGCAGTTCTTC
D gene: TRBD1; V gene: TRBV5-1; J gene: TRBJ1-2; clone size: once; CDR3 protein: CASNLYRGGYTF; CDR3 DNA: TGCGCCAGCAACTTGTACAGGGGAGGCTACACCTTC
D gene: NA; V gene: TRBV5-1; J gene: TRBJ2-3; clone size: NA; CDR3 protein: CASSLEGTAGDTQYF; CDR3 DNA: TGCGCCAGCAGCTTGGAGGGGACTGCCGGAGATACGCAGTATTTT
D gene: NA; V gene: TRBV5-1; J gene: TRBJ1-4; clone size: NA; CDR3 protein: CASSFHGGSGEKLFF; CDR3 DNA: TGCGCCAGCAGCTTCCACGGGGGCTCGGGTGAAAAACTGTTTTTT